The 19 T cell receptor beta chains presented below share a single source sample, sequenced in a study of shared clonotypes between healthy human individuals. Naive-designated CD8 cells lacked CD45RO, were positively enriched for CCR7, and omitted terminally differentiated effector memory CD45RA+ cells. Produced via immunoSEQ multiplex PCR; TCRdb's table is partial and in-frame only. The table records hundreds of thousands of clones, approximately 96% of them present only once. Sequencing was carried out using naive CD8+ T cells sorted from blood. Every receptor here comes from a woman in her twenties or thirties in good health.

This sequence joins TRBV7-6 and TRBJ1-5, with a weak D call TRBD1 (5 bases). V gave up 5 bases and J gave up 5 bases, with 13 bases separating them. Germline assignment: CDR1 SGHVS and CDR2 FNYEAQ. The CDR3 is made up of 14 amino acids. CDR3 region: CASSLGGSHQPQHF. CDR3 in DNA: TGTGCCAGCAGCCTCGGGGGGAGTCATCAGCCCCAGCATTTT.

This clone was detected only once. This chain connects TRBV7-9 to TRBJ1-1, with unresolved D. Trimming cost V 5 bases and J 10 bases, with 17 bases left between them. The CDR3 loop spans 13 amino acids. The germline V gene has CDR1 SEHNR and CDR2 FQNEAQ (reference sequence). For the CDR3, the DNA is TGTGCCAGCAGCGACGGGATCCCCGAGGGAGCTTTCTTT. It translates to CASSDGIPEGAFF. Complete variable domain (other parts from reference TRBV7-9 and TRBJ1-1): DTGVSQNPRHKITKRGQNVTFRCDPISEHNRLYWYRQTLGQGPEFLTYFQNEAQLEKSRLLSDRFSAERPKGSFSTLEIQRTEQGDSAMYLCASSDGIPEGAFFGQGTRLTVV.

This clone has a single count. The chain recombines TRBV13 with TRBJ1-3; the D is unclear. Trimming pared 1 base from V and 0 bases from J, leaving 7 bases between. The CDR3 contains 15 residues. CDR1 and CDR2 from the germline V gene are PRHDT and FYEKMQ (reference sequence). For the CDR3, the DNA is TGTGCCAGCAGCTTAGAAAACTTCTCTGGAAACACCATATATTTT. Translating gives CASSLENFSGNTIYF.

V gene TRBV6-5 combines with J gene TRBJ2-1; a weak D match, TRBD2 (6 bases). This CDR3 is 16 amino acids long. The V end lost 1 base, the J end lost 1 base, and 11 bases lay between the germline ends. Germline V gene data show CDR1 as MNHEY and CDR2 as SVGAGI. The DNA for the CDR3 is TGTGCCAGCAGTTACTACCGGGAGAATTCCTACAATGAGCAGTTCTTC. Residues: CASSYYRENSYNEQFF.

The V gene is TRBV4-1, the J gene TRBJ2-7, with TRBD2 identical over 14 bases. Germline V lookup: CDR1 MGHRA, CDR2 YSYEKL. CDR3 length: 17 amino acids. V shed 4 bases and J 4 bases; nucleotides not matched to a gene: 9. DNA of the CDR3: TGCGCCAGCAGCCCTGGGACTAGCGGGAGTCCGGAATACGAGCAGTACTTC. Encoded protein: CASSPGTSGSPEYEQYF.

J is TRBJ2-5 and V is TRBV7-9; 9 nucleotides agree with TRBD1. From germline, CDR1 is SEHNR and CDR2 FQNEAQ (reference sequence). The CDR3 covers 15 residues. The ends lost 2 bases at V and 5 bases at J; junction bases unmatched: 6. CDR3 protein: CASSLRTGDWETQYF. The CDR3 coding sequence is TGTGCCAGCAGCTTACGGACAGGGGACTGGGAGACCCAGTACTTC.

The chain has TRBV7-9 and TRBJ2-5, with D possibly being TRBD2 (5 bases). The better agreement between TRBJ2-7 and the DNA end casts doubt on the J call. Germline V lookup: CDR1 SEHNR, CDR2 FQNEAQ (reference sequence). CDR3 size: 13 residues. The CDR3 reads CASVLGPSYEQYF. In nucleotides, the CDR3 is TGTGCCAGCGTACTAGGGCCTTCCTACGAGCAGTACTTC.

The chain carries TRBV5-6 and TRBJ2-2; D may be TRBD1 (6 bases). CDR1 and CDR2 from the germline V gene are SGHDT and YYEEEE. The CDR3 covers 13 residues. Trimming took 4 bases from V and 6 from J, leaving 10 bases between them. The CDR3 coding sequence is TGTGCCAGCAGCCCGCCAGGGGCCGGGGAGCTGTTTTTT. It encodes CASSPPGAGELFF. The whole variable domain, filled in from reference TRBV5-6 and TRBJ2-2, reads DAGVTQSPTHLIKTRGQQVTLRCSPKSGHDTVSWYQQALGQGPQFIFQYYEEEERQRGNFPDRFSGHQFPNYSSELNVNALLLGDSALYLCASSPPGAGELFFGEGSRLTVL.

This chain joins TRBV5-6 and TRBJ2-5, with D unresolved. The tail of the sequence fits TRBJ2-7 better, so the J call may be wrong. The CDR3 covers 14 residues. Per germline, CDR1 SGHDT and CDR2 YYEEEE. CDR3 sequence reads: CASSLTSGSYEQYF. Here the CDR3 DNA reads TGTGCCAGCAGCTTGACCAGTGGATCCTACGAGCAGTACTTC.

The rearrangement joins TRBV27 to TRBJ2-3, with 9 bases aligning to TRBD2. The ends lost 2 bases at V and 4 bases at J; junction bases unmatched: 7. This CDR3 region has 16 residues. Germline values: CDR1 MNHEY, CDR2 SMNVEV (reference sequence). The chain's CDR3 is CASSLNVGLAADTQYF. CDR3 DNA sequence: TGTGCCAGCAGTTTAAATGTGGGACTAGCCGCAGATACGCAGTATTTT.

The chain uses TRBV5-1 and TRBJ1-3; D is ambiguous. This CDR3 region has 13 residues. V dropped 7 bases and J dropped 3 bases, with 11 bases sitting between them. Germline loops: CDR1 SGHRS, CDR2 YFSETQ. CDR3 region: CASRGEYGNTIYF. As DNA, the CDR3 is TGCGCCAGCCGAGGAGAGTATGGAAACACCATATATTTT.

The CDR3 sequence: CASSLLAGDYNEQFF. As DNA, the CDR3 is TGTGCCAGCAGCCTACTAGCGGGGGACTACAATGAGCAGTTCTTC. This chain connects TRBV11-2 to TRBJ2-1; 11 positions agree with TRBD2. This CDR3 comprises 15 residues. V dropped 5 bases and J dropped 3; count of bases not matched to a gene: 3. Germline V gene lookup returns CDR1 SGHAT and CDR2 FQNNGV.

This clone was seen more than once but under ten times. This chain links TRBV19 with TRBJ1-1; D call uncertain. V was trimmed by 3 bases and J by 0 bases, leaving 5 bases between them. The CDR3 runs 13 residues. The V gene's germline CDR1 is LNHDA and CDR2 SQIVND (reference sequence). The CDR3 region is CASSMSVNTEAFF. Here the CDR3 DNA reads TGTGCCAGTAGTATGTCGGTGAACACTGAAGCTTTCTTT.

A note on this clone: Within the sample, other DNA sequences also encode this same CDR3. The chain combines TRBV7-9 with TRBJ1-1, with D unclear. Looked up from germline, CDR1 is SEHNR and CDR2 is FQNEAQ (reference sequence). V gave up 4 bases and J gave up 1 base, with 7 bases separating them. This CDR3 spans 13 amino acids. CDR3 sequence: CASSSDPNTEAFF. The CDR3 DNA reads as TGTGCCAGCAGCTCCGACCCGAACACTGAAGCTTTCTTT.

V and J are TRBV27 and TRBJ2-5, with D possibly being TRBD2 (6 bases). Germline CDR1 is MNHEY and CDR2 is SMNVEV (reference sequence). The CDR3 totals 14 residues. Trimming took off 0 bases at V and 5 bases at J, with 10 bases between the two ends. CDR3 DNA sequence: TGTGCCAGCAGTTTATCGGAGGGGTTGGAGACCCAGTACTTC. Translated, it gives CASSLSEGLETQYF.

The rearrangement uses TRBV5-6 and TRBJ2-5; the D is unclear. The J call may be wrong; the DNA end is better matched by TRBJ2-7. CDR3 size: 12 residues. Germline lookup yields CDR1 SGHDT and CDR2 YYEEEE. The CDR3 loop reads CASSSSSYEQYF. The CDR3 DNA sequence: TGTGCCAGCAGCTCGTCATCCTACGAGCAGTACTTC.

This rearrangement joins TRBV28 to TRBJ2-7; TRBD2 is a possible D gene (6 bases). There are 16 residues in the CDR3. Trimming took 3 bases from V and 0 from J, leaving 15 bases between them. Germline loops: CDR1 MDHEN, CDR2 SYDVKM. CDR3 bases: TGTGCCAGCAGTTTGGTGGGGGGATGGGGCTCCTACGAGCAGTACTTC. Its translation: CASSLVGGWGSYEQYF.

V usage is TRBV27 and J usage is TRBJ2-7; 9 bases are a match to TRBD1. Germline lookup yields CDR1 MNHEY and CDR2 SMNVEV (reference sequence). This CDR3 region has 14 residues. Trimming at V came to 3 bases and at J to 4 bases, leaving 4 bases not matched to a gene. The CDR3 coding sequence is TGTGCCAGCAGTTTTAACAGGGGGCGGTACGAGCAGTACTTC. It specifies CASSFNRGRYEQYF.

The chain employs TRBV18 and TRBJ1-1; TRBD1 aligns across 8 bases. This CDR3 contains 13 residues. With 6 bases clipped from V and 3 bases from J, the junction kept 3 bases outside the gene matches. Germline assignment: CDR1 KGHSH and CDR2 LQKENI. The DNA for the CDR3 is TGTGCCAGCTCTCAGGACAGGGACACTGAAGCTTTCTTT. The encoded protein is CASSQDRDTEAFF.